What follows are 11 T cell receptor beta chains derived from one specimen sequenced in a study of T cell clonality in common variable immunodeficiency. Some clones are missing from TCRdb's copy, which holds only in-frame ones; the method was immunoSEQ multiplex PCR. This set yields about 47,000 clones and no singletons; the top ten hold just over 2%. The specimen was peripheral blood mononuclear cells. The source is a person aged 18-70 years in good health.

In its sample, this clone was seen many times. The read terminates 3 residues ahead of where the CDR3 ends, so the germline J gene completes it. The rearrangement links TRBV30 to TRBJ1-2; tentative D call: TRBD1 (5 bases). CDR3 length: 13 amino acids. V dropped 5 bases and J dropped 6 bases, with 16 bases sitting between them. Germline V lookup: CDR1 GTSNPN, CDR2 SVGIG (reference sequence). CDR3 sequence: CAWVGHFAHGYTF. The sequenced CDR3 bases are TGTGCCTGGGTCGGACATTTCGCGCATGGC.

Notes on this clone: With the read ending 3 residues before the CDR3 end, the germline J gene is used to fill in that end. This same CDR3 is encoded by further DNA sequences in the sample. The V and J genes are TRBV6-1 and TRBJ1-3; TRBD1 might be the D (5 bases). This CDR3 comprises 14 residues. Germline CDR1 reads MNHNS; CDR2 reads SASEGT. V was pared by 2 bases and J by 2 bases, with 7 bases between. This chain's CDR3 is CASSERGAGNTIYF. CDR3 DNA, as far as it was read: TGTGCCAGCAGTGAAAGGGGCGCTGGAAACACC.

For this clone: The sequence runs out 3 residues before the end of the CDR3; the remainder is reconstructed from the germline J gene. The rearrangement joins TRBV20-1 to TRBJ2-1, with 13 bases identical to TRBD2. From germline, CDR1 is DFQATT and CDR2 SNEGSKA (reference sequence). J was trimmed by 7 bases and V by 3 bases; bases with no gene match: 6. The length of the CDR3 is 15 residues. The chain's CDR3 is CSARGTSGISNEQFF. The part of the CDR3 DNA that was read is TGCAGTGCTAGGGGGACTAGCGGGATTTCTAATGAG.

Ten or more counts support this clone. The read falls 3 residues short of the CDR3 end, and the missing part is taken from the germline J gene. This chain joins TRBV9 and TRBJ2-5; the match to TRBD2 covers 15 bases. Per germline, CDR1 SGDLS and CDR2 YYNGEE. This CDR3 comprises 19 residues. The J segment lost 2 bases and the V segment lost 4 bases, leaving 12 bases of the junction unmatched. CDR3 sequence: CASSRGRTSGGGLQETQYF. The CDR3 bases that were read are TGTGCCAGCAGCAGGGGCAGGACTAGCGGGGGGGGACTACAAGAGACC. Combining the CDR3 with reference TRBV9 and TRBJ2-5 gives the whole variable domain DSGVTQTPKHLITATGQRVTLRCSPRSGDLSVYWYQQSLDQGLQFLIQYYNGEERAKGNILERFSAQQFPDLHSELNLSSLELGDSALYFCASSRGRTSGGGLQETQYFGPGTRLLVL.

This clone was picked up many times. The read halts 3 residues ahead of the CDR3 end, with the missing end drawn from the germline J gene. The rearrangement uses TRBV19 and TRBJ2-3, with 14 bases aligning to TRBD2. Germline CDR1 is LNHDA and CDR2 is SQIVND (reference sequence). This CDR3 spans 18 amino acids. V shed 3 bases, J shed 4 bases, and the junction held 9 bases outside the gene matches. Here the CDR3 reads CASSIGTSGREGADTQYF. The CDR3 bases that were read are TGTGCCAGTAGTATTGGGACTAGCGGGAGAGAGGGCGCAGATACG.

In its sample, this clone was seen many times. The missing CDR3 end, 3 residues past where the read stops, is filled in from the germline J gene. V gene TRBV10-3 combines with J gene TRBJ2-5; D not resolved. The V and J ends lost 0 bases and 2 bases respectively, with 7 bases between them. Germline V lookup: CDR1 ENHRY, CDR2 SYGVKD. The CDR3 runs 14 residues. The CDR3 loop reads CAISESSRQETQYF. CDR3 DNA (partial): TGTGCCATCAGTGAGTCCTCTCGTCAAGAGACC.

This clone has a count of ten or more. Read sequence stops 3 residues before the CDR3 end, and the germline J gene provides the missing end. This sequence joins TRBV5-1 and TRBJ1-2, with D maybe TRBD1 (5 bases). V was pared by 3 bases and J by 4 bases, with 13 bases between. The CDR3 has 14 amino acids. The germline V gene has CDR1 SGHRS and CDR2 YFSETQ. CDR3 sequence reads: CASSSGDGRYGYTF. CDR3 DNA (partial): TGCGCCAGCAGCTCGGGGGACGGCCGCTATGGC.

This clone was seen repeatedly, ten times or more. The DNA read from the CDR3 is TGCGCCAGCAGGGAAAGCGTGGGGAACACTGAA. Translation: CASRESVGNTE. The entire CDR3 sequence reads CASRESVGNTEAFF. The chain carries TRBV5-1 and TRBJ1-1, with D unclear. The read ends 3 residues early relative to the CDR3; the germline J gene fills the gap. The CDR3 is 14 amino acids. CDR1 is SGHRS and CDR2 is YFSETQ in the germline V gene. V dropped 5 bases and J dropped 1 base, with 12 bases sitting between them. Drawing the rest from reference TRBV5-1 and TRBJ1-1, the complete variable domain is KAGVTQTPRYLIKTRGQQVTLSCSPISGHRSVSWYQQTPGQGLQFLFEYFSETQRNKGNFPGRFSGRQFSNSRSEMNVSTLELGDSALYLCASRESVGNTEAFFGQGTRLTVV.

This clone was observed at least ten times. The germline gene is not matched at one end of the junction; a read error may be the cause. The DNA ends 3 residues before the CDR3 does, and the rest of the CDR3 is filled in from the germline J gene. This rearrangement joins TRBV12-3 or TRBV12-4 to TRBJ1-2; D unclear. This CDR3 region has 10 residues. The CDR3 region is CASANFGYTF. CDR3 DNA, as far as it was read: TGTGCCAGCGCTAACTTTGGC.

This clone was counted many times. Read coverage stops 3 residues before the CDR3 terminus; the germline J gene supplies the remainder. The rearrangement joins TRBV12-3 or TRBV12-4 to TRBJ2-1, with D maybe TRBD1 (5 bases). Trimming took off 6 bases at V and 5 bases at J, with 11 bases between the two ends. The CDR3 loop spans 13 amino acids. Partial CDR3 DNA: TGTGCCAGCAGCGACAGTAACGACAATGAG. Its protein is CASSDSNDNE. The CDR3, in full, reads CASSDSNDNEQFF.

This clone was counted many times. The CDR3 reads CSVVEGPYEQYF. The CDR3 DNA, read in part, is TGCAGCGTTGTTGAGGGGCCCTACGAG. The chain joins TRBV29-1 to TRBJ2-7; D is possibly TRBD1 or TRBD2 (5 bases each). The CDR3 end lies 3 residues beyond the end of the read and is filled in from the germline J gene. Trimming shortened V by 4 bases and J by 2 bases, and 9 bases separated the two germline ends. The CDR3 contains 12 residues. Germline CDR1 SQVTM, CDR2 ANQGSEA.